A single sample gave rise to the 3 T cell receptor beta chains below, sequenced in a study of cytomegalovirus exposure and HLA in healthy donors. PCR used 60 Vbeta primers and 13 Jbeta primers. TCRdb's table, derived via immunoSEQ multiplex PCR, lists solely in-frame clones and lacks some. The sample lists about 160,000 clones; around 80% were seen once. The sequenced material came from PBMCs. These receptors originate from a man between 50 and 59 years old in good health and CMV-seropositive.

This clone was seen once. The CDR3 is CASSLALSPSSGRAEETQYF. In DNA, the CDR3 is TGTGCCAGCAGCTTAGCCCTCTCCCCTTCTAGCGGGAGGGCCGAGGAGACCCAGTACTTC. The chain employs TRBV7-2 and TRBJ2-5; 12 bases fit TRBD2. The germline gives CDR1 SGHTA, CDR2 FQGNSA. There are 20 residues in the CDR3. With V trimmed by 0 bases and J by 5 bases, 16 bases remained unmatched.

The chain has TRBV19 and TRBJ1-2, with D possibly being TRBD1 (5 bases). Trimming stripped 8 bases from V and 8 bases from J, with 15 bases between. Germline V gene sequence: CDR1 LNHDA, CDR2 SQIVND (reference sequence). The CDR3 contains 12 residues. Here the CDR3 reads CASSWGRVGYTF. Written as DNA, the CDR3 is TGTGCCAGTTCGTGGGGGAGGGTCGGCTACACCTTC. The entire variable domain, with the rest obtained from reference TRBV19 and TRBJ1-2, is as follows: DGGITQSPKYLFRKEGQNVTLSCEQNLNHDAMYWYRQDPGQGLRLIYYSQIVNDFQKGDIAEGYSVSREKKESFPLTVTSAQKNPTAFYLCASSWGRVGYTFGSGTRLTVV.

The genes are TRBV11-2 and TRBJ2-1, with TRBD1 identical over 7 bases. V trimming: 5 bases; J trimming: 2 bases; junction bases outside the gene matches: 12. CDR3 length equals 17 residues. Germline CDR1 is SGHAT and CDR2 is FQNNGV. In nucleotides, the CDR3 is TGTGCCAGCAGCGCGGCTTACGGGACAGTAACCTACAATGAGCAGTTCTTC. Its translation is CASSAAYGTVTYNEQFF.